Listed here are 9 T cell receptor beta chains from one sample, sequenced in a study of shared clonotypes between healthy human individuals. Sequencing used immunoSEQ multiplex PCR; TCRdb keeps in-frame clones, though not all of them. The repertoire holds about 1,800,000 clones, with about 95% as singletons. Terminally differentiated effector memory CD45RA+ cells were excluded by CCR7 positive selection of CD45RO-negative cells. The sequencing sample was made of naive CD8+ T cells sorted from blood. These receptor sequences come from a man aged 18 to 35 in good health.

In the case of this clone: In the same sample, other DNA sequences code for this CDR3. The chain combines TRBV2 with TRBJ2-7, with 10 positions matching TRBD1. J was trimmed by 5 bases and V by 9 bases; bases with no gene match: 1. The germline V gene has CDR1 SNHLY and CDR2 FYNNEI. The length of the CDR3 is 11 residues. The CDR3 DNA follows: TGTGCCAGTGGGACAGGGGACGAGCAGTACTTC. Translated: CASGTGDEQYF.

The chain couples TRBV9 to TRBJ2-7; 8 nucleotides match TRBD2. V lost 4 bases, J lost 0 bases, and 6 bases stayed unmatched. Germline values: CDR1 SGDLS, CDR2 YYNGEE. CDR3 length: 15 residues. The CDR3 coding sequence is TGTGCCAGCAGCATTAGCGGGAAGAGCTCCTACGAGCAGTACTTC. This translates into CASSISGKSSYEQYF.

The DNA for the CDR3 is TGTGCCAGCAGTTACTCGGAGGGGGCTTGGGAGACCCAGTACTTC. Translation: CASSYSEGAWETQYF. This sequence joins TRBV6-5 and TRBJ2-5, with D tentatively TRBD1 (7 bases). Per the germline V gene, CDR1 is MNHEY and CDR2 is SVGAGI. The CDR3 is made up of 15 amino acids. Trimming took off 0 bases at V and 5 bases at J, with 13 bases between the two ends.

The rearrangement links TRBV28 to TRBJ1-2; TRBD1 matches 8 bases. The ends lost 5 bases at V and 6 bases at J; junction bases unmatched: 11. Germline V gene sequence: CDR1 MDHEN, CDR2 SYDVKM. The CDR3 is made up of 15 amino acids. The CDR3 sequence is CASSPHLTGEDGYTF. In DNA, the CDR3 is TGTGCCAGCAGTCCTCACTTGACAGGGGAGGATGGCTACACCTTC.

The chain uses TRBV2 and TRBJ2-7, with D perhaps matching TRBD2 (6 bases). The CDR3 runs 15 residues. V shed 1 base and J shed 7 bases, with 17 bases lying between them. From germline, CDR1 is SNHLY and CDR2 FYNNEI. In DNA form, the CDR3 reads TGTGCCAGCAGTGAAGGATTCAGGGTGAGCGGGGAGCAGTACTTC. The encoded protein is CASSEGFRVSGEQYF. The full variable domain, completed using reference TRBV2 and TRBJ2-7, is EPEVTQTPSHQVTQMGQEVILRCVPISNHLYFYWYRQILGQKVEFLVSFYNNEISEKSEIFDDQFSVERPDGSNFTLKIRSTKLEDSAMYFCASSEGFRVSGEQYFGPGTRLTVT.

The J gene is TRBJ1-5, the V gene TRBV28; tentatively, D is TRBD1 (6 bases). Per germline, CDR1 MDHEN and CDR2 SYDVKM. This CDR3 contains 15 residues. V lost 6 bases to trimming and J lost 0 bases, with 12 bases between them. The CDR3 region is CASRPTGISNQPQHF. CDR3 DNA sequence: TGTGCCAGCAGACCCACAGGGATTAGCAATCAGCCCCAGCATTTT.

The CDR3 nucleotides read TGTGCCAGCAGTTTATCCGGGACGGGGGGTGAAGAGCAGTACTTC. Its translation: CASSLSGTGGEEQYF. This chain links TRBV27 with TRBJ2-7; 7 bases map to TRBD2. The germline CDR1 and CDR2 sequences are MNHEY and SMNVEV (reference sequence). The trim removed 0 bases at V and 7 bases at J, leaving 9 bases unmatched. The CDR3 runs to 15 residues.

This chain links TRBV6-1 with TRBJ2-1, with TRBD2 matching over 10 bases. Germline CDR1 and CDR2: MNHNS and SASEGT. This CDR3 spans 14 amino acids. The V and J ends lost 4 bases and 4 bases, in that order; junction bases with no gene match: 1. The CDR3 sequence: CASSGTSGYNEQFF. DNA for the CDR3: TGTGCCAGCAGTGGGACTAGCGGATACAATGAGCAGTTCTTC.

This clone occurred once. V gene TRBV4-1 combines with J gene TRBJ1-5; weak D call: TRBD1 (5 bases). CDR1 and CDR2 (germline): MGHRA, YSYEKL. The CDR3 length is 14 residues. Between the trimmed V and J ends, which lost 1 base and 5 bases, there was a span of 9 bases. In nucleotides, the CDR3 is TGCGCCAGCAGCCAAGTGGAGGGGTATCAGCCCCAGCATTTT. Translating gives CASSQVEGYQPQHF.